The source of this T cell receptor beta chain is a study of T cells in Graves' hyperthyroidism and ophthalmopathy. Study observations and caveats: In validation, the model predicted ophthalmopathy. These predictions came a median about 6 months before onset. Most expanded thyroid clonotypes above 0.001 also appeared in blood.

Trimming took 0 bases from V and 6 from J; bases not matched to a gene: 10. The germline gives CDR1 SGDLS, CDR2 YYNGEE. The CDR3 consists of 17 residues. RNA transcripts served as the template for amplifying TCR beta CDR3 regions. First-round RT-PCR targeting the TCR CDR3 was performed with the HTBI primer set. One entry per CDR3 protein, called by TCRdb with MiXCR from the multiplex PCR reads. Among about 380,000 distinct CDR3 sequences listed, less than 15% were seen once. To note about this clonotype: As yet, its antigen is unknown.

Orbital computed tomography and thyroid ultrasound, together with serum TRAb and thyroxine and clinical symptoms, were used for diagnoses. Material: blood. This clonotype originated in a man aged 25-40 years with Graves' hyperthyroidism that later progressed to Graves' ophthalmopathy. This chain links TRBV9 with TRBJ2-2, with 8 bases lining up with TRBD2. The DNA for the CDR3 is TGTGCCAGCAGCGTAGGAACGGGGGGGTATTTGGCCGGGGAGCTGTTTTTT. The encoded protein is CASSVGTGGYLAGELFF.